The 13 T cell receptor beta chains in this list originate from one sample, sequenced in a study of blood T cells in healthy people across ages. A second PCR, run for roughly 7 to 11 cycles, used a sample-barcoded 5' primer plus a J-beta primer mix. Via MiXCR, TCRdb re-called the 5' RACE reads, giving one row per CDR3 protein. The repertoire consists of about 1.6 million distinct CDR3 sequences, with about 31% occurring once and the leading ten covering about 10%. The sequenced sample was blood. Receptors originate from a woman under 40 in good health.

This clonotype came up a few times. The genes are TRBV6-6 and TRBJ2-7; 8 bases line up with TRBD1. There are 15 residues in the CDR3. With V trimmed by 5 bases and J by 6 bases, 12 bases remained unmatched. Germline loops: CDR1 MNHNY, CDR2 SVGAGI (reference sequence). The CDR3 DNA reads TGTGCCAGCAGTCGGGCCGGGACAGGAAGGGGCGAGCAGTACTTC. It encodes CASSRAGTGRGEQYF.

V usage is TRBV2 and J usage is TRBJ2-3, with D perhaps TRBD2 (6 bases). The CDR3 spans 17 residues. The ends were cut back, 0 bases at V and 3 bases at J, with 16 bases in the middle. Germline CDR1 reads SNHLY; CDR2 reads FYNNEI. The CDR3 nucleotides are TGTGCCAGCAGTGAAGCGCTACTAGCCTCCGAAACAGATACGCAGTATTTT. Its protein product is CASSEALLASETDTQYF.

This chain joins TRBV15 and TRBJ2-6; 8 bases are shared with TRBD1. Losses at the gene ends were 4 bases for V and 1 base for J; bases not matched to a gene: 6. The germline V gene has CDR1 LNHNV and CDR2 YYDKDF (reference sequence). CDR3 length: 17 amino acids. This CDR3 reads CATSTDRVLSGANVLTF. In DNA, the CDR3 is TGTGCCACCAGCACGGACAGGGTCTTATCTGGGGCCAACGTCCTGACTTTC.

The sample holds many counts of this clonotype. The rearrangement uses TRBV5-1 and TRBJ2-3, with unresolved D. The CDR3 consists of 14 residues. CDR1 and CDR2 from the germline V gene are SGHRS and YFSETQ. V was clipped by 0 bases and J by 0 bases, with 5 bases between them. CDR3 region: CASSLEGSTDTQYF. The CDR3 nucleotides are TGCGCCAGCAGCTTGGAAGGGAGCACAGATACGCAGTATTTT.

This clonotype was counted between two and nine times. V gene TRBV12-3 or TRBV12-4 combines with J gene TRBJ1-2; D is unclear. The CDR3 length is 13 residues. The germline V and J ends were trimmed by 10 bases and 4 bases, with 16 bases remaining between them. Here the CDR3 DNA reads TGTGCCACGGCGACCCGAGGGATCTATGGCTACACCTTC. Its protein product is CATATRGIYGYTF.

The genes are TRBV6-4 and TRBJ1-1; tentative D call: TRBD1 (6 bases). Germline-derived CDR1 and CDR2 are MRHNA and SNTAGT. Trimming shortened V by 3 bases and J by 6 bases, and 17 bases separated the two germline ends. The CDR3 is 15 residues long. The CDR3 loop reads CASSEKGGGVAEAFF. Written as DNA, the CDR3 is TGTGCCAGCAGTGAAAAGGGAGGGGGTGTTGCTGAAGCTTTCTTT.

The CDR3 nucleotides read TGCGCCAGCAGCCAAGGGTCGCAGACAGGGGAAAAACTGTTTTTT. It yields the protein CASSQGSQTGEKLFF. This chain uses TRBV4-1 with TRBJ1-4, with 7 bases aligning to TRBD1. The CDR3 contains 15 residues. J was trimmed by 8 bases and V by 1 base; bases with no gene match: 7. Germline V gene data show CDR1 as MGHRA and CDR2 as YSYEKL.

V and J are TRBV19 and TRBJ2-1, with D possibly TRBD2 on 5 matching bases. CDR1 and CDR2 (germline): LNHDA, SQIVND (reference sequence). V gave up 6 bases and J gave up 0 bases, with 9 bases separating them. CDR3 length: 14 amino acids. In DNA, the CDR3 is TGTGCCAGTAGCCGAGGGAACTCCTACAATGAGCAGTTCTTC. Translated, it gives CASSRGNSYNEQFF.

The gene calls are TRBV9 and TRBJ2-1; 8 bases fit TRBD2. CDR3 length equals 16 residues. Germline V gene data show CDR1 as SGDLS and CDR2 as YYNGEE. After removal of 2 bases from V and 2 bases from J, the junction contained 6 bases not matched to a gene. The CDR3 DNA is TGTGCCAGCAGCGTTGGGGCGGGGGGCGCCTACAATGAGCAGTTCTTC. It yields the protein CASSVGAGGAYNEQFF.

A few counts support this clonotype. V is TRBV2 and J is TRBJ1-4, with D unclear. Per germline, CDR1 SNHLY and CDR2 FYNNEI. CDR3 length: 15 amino acids. V lost 3 bases, J lost 5 bases, and 13 bases lay in between. The CDR3, as DNA: TGTGCCAGCAGTGATTTCGGAAACCTGAATGAAAAACTGTTTTTT. This translates into CASSDFGNLNEKLFF.

The chain is built from TRBV2 and TRBJ1-2, with a tentative D call TRBD1 (5 bases). Germline CDR1 SNHLY, CDR2 FYNNEI. The CDR3 consists of 15 residues. The ends were cut back, 7 bases at V and 0 bases at J, with 15 bases in the middle. For the CDR3, the DNA is TGTGCCAGCAATTGGGTTCTAGGGGCTAACTATGGCTACACCTTC. This codes for CASNWVLGANYGYTF.

In this sample, this clonotype turned up a few times. This rearrangement joins TRBV20-1 to TRBJ1-5; 8 nucleotides align to TRBD1. V was pared by 0 bases and J by 0 bases, with 4 bases of the junction left unmatched. The germline V gene has CDR1 DFQATT and CDR2 SNEGSKA (reference sequence). This CDR3 is 16 amino acids long. CDR3 in DNA: TGCAGTGCTAGAGATCCTACAGGGGGTAGCAATCAGCCCCAGCATTTT. Amino acids: CSARDPTGGSNQPQHF.

This chain links TRBV9 with TRBJ2-7, with TRBD2 identical over 7 bases. With 3 bases clipped from V and 6 bases from J, the junction kept 15 bases outside the gene matches. The germline CDR1 and CDR2 sequences are SGDLS and YYNGEE. CDR3 length equals 16 residues. This CDR3 reads CASSADGSGGSGEQYF. The CDR3 coding sequence is TGTGCCAGCAGCGCAGATGGTTCGGGAGGCTCGGGCGAGCAGTACTTC.